This T cell receptor (beta chain) was obtained from a study of shared clonotypes between healthy human individuals. Study-wide background: The study drew on two women and a few men aged 18 to 49 as donors. Researchers assigned three CD4 naive, three CD4 memory, two CD8 naive and one CD8 memory plate to each donor. Broader study findings: In contrast to clonotypes shared by all four donors, non-shared clonotypes had lower generation probabilities. Among donors, clonotype sharing was expected to be affected by sequencing depth.

V lost 3 bases and J lost 9, with 21 bases in between. Per the germline V gene, CDR1 is KGHSH and CDR2 is LQKENI. The CDR3 covers 17 residues. The table came from immunoSEQ multiplex PCR; TCRdb's copy has only in-frame clones and leaves some out. The sample records millions of clones, more than 80% being singletons. As to this clone: Its antigen is unknown.

The V gene is TRBV18, the J gene TRBJ1-6, with D possibly TRBD1 on 6 matching bases. The sequence was obtained from a man aged 18 to 35 in good health. Source material: naive CD4+ T cells sorted from blood. Subset reported: CD45RA+ positively selected. The CDR3 is CASSPWGQGSNGSPLHF. CDR3 DNA sequence: TGTGCCAGCTCACCCTGGGGGCAGGGCTCTAACGGTTCACCCCTCCACTTT.